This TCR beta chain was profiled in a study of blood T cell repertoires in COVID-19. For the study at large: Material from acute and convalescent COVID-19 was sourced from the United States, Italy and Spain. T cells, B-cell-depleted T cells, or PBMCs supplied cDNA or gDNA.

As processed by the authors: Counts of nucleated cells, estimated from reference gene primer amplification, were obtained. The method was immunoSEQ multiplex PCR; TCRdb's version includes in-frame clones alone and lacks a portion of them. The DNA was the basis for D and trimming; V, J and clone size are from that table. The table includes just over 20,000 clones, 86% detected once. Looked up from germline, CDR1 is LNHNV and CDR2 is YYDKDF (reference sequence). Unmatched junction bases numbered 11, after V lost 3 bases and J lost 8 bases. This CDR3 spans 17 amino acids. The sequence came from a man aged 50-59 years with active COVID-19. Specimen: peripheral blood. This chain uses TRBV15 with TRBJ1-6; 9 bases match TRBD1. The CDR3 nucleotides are TGTGCCACCAGCAGGGAAAGCCGGGACAGGGTTTATTCACCCCTCCACTTT. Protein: CATSRESRDRVYSPLHF.